This T cell receptor beta chain was sequenced for a study of siplizumab effects on memory and regulatory T cells. General study results and limits: Roughly 80-96% of proliferating CD4+ or CD8+ clones lacked an assignable naive or memory phenotype.

V was clipped by 7 bases and J by 5 bases, with 14 bases between them. Germline CDR1 MNHEY, CDR2 SVGAGI. There are 13 residues in the CDR3. Notes on this clone: Its antigen remains unidentified.

In each sample, roughly 100,000 TCR templates were assayed. Generated by immunoSEQ multiplex PCR, the TCRdb table keeps only in-frame clones and is missing some. The sample lists around 100,000 clones; about 90% were seen once. The chain is built from TRBV6-5 and TRBJ1-2; D uncertain. Input material: CD4+ T cells sorted from blood. This sequence originates from a human donor in good health. This CDR3 is CASKIQKEYGYTF. The CDR3 DNA sequence: TGTGCCAGCAAAATACAGAAAGAATATGGCTACACCTTC.